A single sample gave rise to the 25 T cell receptor beta chains below, sequenced in a study of resident and recirculating memory T cells in vitiligo. The protocol was immunoSEQ multiplex PCR, while the TCRdb copy is restricted to in-frame clones and leaves out a portion. The sample carries roughly 40,000 clones, 80% to 95% recorded once. The sample consisted of blood. The source is a male donor with vitiligo.

The chain combines TRBV7-9 with TRBJ2-7; 7 bases align to TRBD1. Germline V gene data show CDR1 as SEHNR and CDR2 as FQNEAQ (reference sequence). This CDR3 is built from 15 residues. The V segment lost 5 bases and the J segment 3 bases; nucleotides outside the gene matches: 10. CDR3 nucleotide sequence: TGTGCCAGCAGCCCCCCGGGACAGCTCTACTACGAGCAGTACTTC. This codes for CASSPPGQLYYEQYF. Complete variable domain (other parts from reference TRBV7-9 and TRBJ2-7): DTGVSQNPRHKITKRGQNVTFRCDPISEHNRLYWYRQTLGQGPEFLTYFQNEAQLEKSRLLSDRFSAERPKGSFSTLEIQRTEQGDSAMYLCASSPPGQLYYEQYFGPGTRLTVT.

The chain carries TRBV6-1 and TRBJ2-1; 16 nucleotides line up with TRBD2. V lost 6 bases and J lost 7; bases outside the gene matches: 3. Germline loops: CDR1 MNHNS, CDR2 SASEGT. This CDR3 has 15 residues. The CDR3 here is CASRKGLAGGNEQFF. In DNA form, the CDR3 reads TGTGCCAGCAGGAAGGGACTAGCGGGGGGGAATGAGCAGTTCTTC.

The V gene is TRBV5-5, the J gene TRBJ1-6; a weak D match, TRBD1 (5 bases). Germline V CDR1 and CDR2: SGHKS, YYEKEE (reference sequence). V was cut by 3 bases and J by 11 bases, with 15 bases left in between. The CDR3 totals 14 residues. The CDR3 region has the DNA TGTGCCAGCAGCTCCCTTTCCGGGGGTGCACCCCTCCACTTT. It yields the protein CASSSLSGGAPLHF.

The gene calls are TRBV6-1 and TRBJ1-5; D remains unclear. Trimming cost V 2 bases and J 3 bases, with 11 bases left between them. The germline V gene encodes CDR1 MNHNS and CDR2 SASEGT. This CDR3 spans 15 amino acids. In nucleotides, the CDR3 is TGTGCCAGCAGTGAATTTGGCAGTGACAATCAGCCCCAGCATTTT. Its translation is CASSEFGSDNQPQHF.

The CDR3 sequence is CASSLGYGATNEKLFF. The DNA of the CDR3 is TGTGCCAGCAGCTTAGGGTACGGGGCAACTAATGAAAAACTGTTTTTT. V is TRBV7-2 and J is TRBJ1-4; D not resolved. Germline lookup yields CDR1 SGHTA and CDR2 FQGNSA. This CDR3 is built from 16 residues. V gave up 1 base and J gave up 0 bases, with 9 bases separating them.

This clone was counted a single time. The rearrangement uses TRBV18 and TRBJ2-1; 7 nucleotides align to TRBD1. In germline, CDR1 is KGHSH, CDR2 LQKENI. Trimming removed 4 bases from V and 9 bases from J; junction bases left unmatched: 9. The CDR3 length is 14 residues. The CDR3 here is CASSRQGLGGEQFF. Written as DNA, the CDR3 is TGTGCCAGCTCACGACAGGGCCTGGGTGGTGAGCAGTTCTTC.

The chain couples TRBV19 to TRBJ2-2, with D hard to call. Germline assignment: CDR1 LNHDA and CDR2 SQIVND (reference sequence). V was pared by 7 bases and J by 0 bases, with 9 bases between. The length of the CDR3 is 14 residues. The CDR3 DNA is TGTGCCAGTAATGAGATCACGAACACCGGGGAGCTGTTTTTT. This gives the protein CASNEITNTGELFF.

The V gene is TRBV19, the J gene TRBJ2-2, with D perhaps TRBD1 (5 bases). The germline V gene encodes CDR1 LNHDA and CDR2 SQIVND (reference sequence). CDR3 size: 15 residues. Trimming stripped 6 bases from V and 4 bases from J, with 15 bases between. The CDR3 DNA follows: TGTGCCAGTAGACGACGACAGATAGGCACCGGGGAGCTGTTTTTT. It is translated as CASRRRQIGTGELFF.

The CDR3 spells CASSQGTPPGQFF. In DNA, the CDR3 is TGCGCCAGCAGCCAAGGCACCCCGCCGGGGCAGTTCTTC. V and J are TRBV4-1 and TRBJ2-1; D not resolved. There are 13 residues in the CDR3. Germline values: CDR1 MGHRA, CDR2 YSYEKL. Trimming took 1 base from V and 12 from J, leaving 13 bases between them.

This clone was observed a handful of times. This chain uses TRBV29-1 with TRBJ2-3; D perhaps matches TRBD2 (6 bases). The CDR3 runs 13 residues. Trimming cost V 6 bases and J 1 base, with 11 bases left between them. Germline loops: CDR1 SQVTM, CDR2 ANQGSEA. CDR3 protein: CSVDGTGTDTQYF. The CDR3, as DNA: TGCAGCGTCGACGGGACTGGCACAGATACGCAGTATTTT.

The chain joins TRBV10-3 to TRBJ1-5; D gene unclear. This CDR3 has 12 residues. V was shortened by 8 bases and J by 4 bases, with 9 bases between the two germline ends. The germline V gene has CDR1 ENHRY and CDR2 SYGVKD. CDR3 nucleotide sequence: TGTGCCATCGGAGGGCCTAATCAGCCCCAGCATTTT. It encodes CAIGGPNQPQHF.

This clone was seen a single time. The V and J genes are TRBV21-1 and TRBJ1-2; the table's D call, TRBD1, has no DNA check behind it. TRBV21-1 is a pseudogene. This CDR3 comprises 14 residues. CDR3 protein: CASSKGPGGYGYTF. The DNA for the CDR3 is TGTGCCAGCAGCAAAGGCCCAGGGGGCTATGGCTACACCTTC.

This clone was observed a single time. The chain is built from TRBV7-9 and TRBJ2-5; unclear D gene. The V end lost 5 bases, the J end lost 4 bases, and 5 bases lay between the germline ends. Germline V gene lookup returns CDR1 SEHNR and CDR2 FQNEAQ (reference sequence). CDR3 length: 11 amino acids. CDR3 region: CASSQLETQYF. Written as DNA, the CDR3 is TGTGCCAGCAGCCAATTAGAGACCCAGTACTTC.

This CDR3 reads CAWAGPTSGPQHF. As DNA, the CDR3 is TGTGCCTGGGCGGGACCGACGAGTGGGCCCCAGCATTTT. This rearrangement joins TRBV30 to TRBJ1-5, with D possibly TRBD1 on 5 matching bases. Germline CDR1 GTSNPN, CDR2 SVGIG (reference sequence). Deletions cut 5 bases from V and 9 bases from J, with 17 bases between. This CDR3 comprises 13 residues.

The V gene is TRBV21-1, the J gene TRBJ1-2. TRBV21-1 is a documented pseudogene. The CDR3 spans 17 residues. This CDR3 is CASSIKCGEGGDYGYTF. CDR3 sequence (DNA): TGTGCCAGCAGCATAAAGTGTGGCGAGGGGGGGGACTATGGCTACACCTTC.

The rearrangement uses TRBV6-6 and TRBJ2-7, with 8 bases identical to TRBD2. With V trimmed by 6 bases and J by 2 bases, 9 bases remained unmatched. The CDR3 has 15 amino acids. Germline V gives CDR1 MNHNY, CDR2 SVGAGI (reference sequence). The CDR3 DNA sequence: TGTGCCAGCAGCCCCACTAGCGGCGATACCTACGAGCAGTACTTC. Translation: CASSPTSGDTYEQYF.

This chain links TRBV5-1 with TRBJ1-2; TRBD1 might be the D (5 bases). Trimming left V 0 bases short and J 2 bases short, with 5 bases between. Germline lookup yields CDR1 SGHRS and CDR2 YFSETQ. CDR3 length: 13 residues. The DNA of the CDR3 is TGCGCCAGCAGCTTGGAGGGGAACTATGGCTACACCTTC. It translates to CASSLEGNYGYTF.

The CDR3 sequence: CASSLGHRVNNEQFF. DNA of the CDR3: TGTGCCAGCAGCTTGGGTCACAGGGTAAACAATGAGCAGTTCTTC. This chain links TRBV5-5 with TRBJ2-1; the D gene is possibly TRBD1 (6 bases). This CDR3 spans 15 amino acids. V lost 0 bases and J 5 bases, leaving 12 bases between the germline ends. CDR1 and CDR2 from the germline V gene are SGHKS and YYEKEE (reference sequence).

The V and J genes are TRBV2 and TRBJ2-2, with a possible D match to TRBD1 (6 bases). Deletions cut 5 bases from V and 0 bases from J, with 13 bases between. Per the germline V gene, CDR1 is SNHLY and CDR2 is FYNNEI. CDR3 length: 16 amino acids. For the CDR3, the DNA is TGTGCCAGCAGTCAGGACAGCCCCGCGAACACCGGGGAGCTGTTTTTT. Translating it yields CASSQDSPANTGELFF.

The chain carries TRBV19 and TRBJ2-1; tentatively, D is TRBD1 (6 bases). The V and J ends lost 5 bases and 8 bases respectively, with 13 bases between them. The CDR3 runs 13 residues. The germline CDR1 and CDR2 sequences are LNHDA and SQIVND (reference sequence). This chain's CDR3 is CASSRGQSYEQFF. CDR3 nucleotide sequence: TGTGCCAGTAGTCGCGGACAGAGCTATGAGCAGTTCTTC.

This clone was observed a handful of times. The V and J genes are TRBV7-8 and TRBJ2-3, with 12 bases aligning to TRBD2. Germline values: CDR1 SGHVS, CDR2 FQNEAQ. The CDR3 has 18 amino acids. Trimming took 0 bases from V and 9 from J; bases not matched to a gene: 13. The CDR3: CASSLARYSTSGGETQYF. CDR3 nucleotides: TGTGCCAGCAGCTTAGCTCGTTACTCGACTAGCGGGGGTGAAACGCAGTATTTT. Filled out from reference TRBV7-8 and TRBJ2-3, the complete variable domain reads GAGVSQSPRYKVAKRGQDVALRCDPISGHVSLFWYQQALGQGPEFLTYFQNEAQLDKSGLPSDRFFAERPEGSVSTLKIQRTQQEDSAVYLCASSLARYSTSGGETQYFGPGTRLTVL.

The rearrangement links TRBV11-3 to TRBJ1-6; D call uncertain. Germline V gene data show CDR1 as SGHNT and CDR2 as YENEEA. Deletions cut 1 base from V and 8 bases from J, with 6 bases between. This CDR3 is built from 13 residues. In DNA form, the CDR3 reads TGTGCCAGCAGCTTAGGGCCTGATTCACCCCTCCACTTT. The encoded protein is CASSLGPDSPLHF.

The chain employs TRBV30 and TRBJ1-1; D not resolved. There are 13 residues in the CDR3. Per the germline V gene, CDR1 is GTSNPN and CDR2 is SVGIG (reference sequence). Trimming stripped 2 bases from V and 1 base from J, with 8 bases between. The CDR3 DNA follows: TGTGCCTGGAGTAAAAATCAGAACACTGAAGCTTTCTTT. This codes for CAWSKNQNTEAFF.

The chain combines TRBV10-3 with TRBJ2-3, with D hard to call. V shed 6 bases and J shed 4 bases, with 8 bases lying between them. Germline V CDR1 and CDR2: ENHRY, SYGVKD. This CDR3 has 12 residues. The chain's CDR3 is CAISGSSDTQYF. CDR3 DNA: TGTGCCATCAGCGGTAGCTCAGATACGCAGTATTTT.

V gene TRBV7-8 combines with J gene TRBJ2-1; 10 bases are a match to TRBD2. The ends lost 1 base at V and 2 bases at J; junction bases unmatched: 2. Germline assignment: CDR1 SGHVS and CDR2 FQNEAQ. The CDR3 loop spans 16 amino acids. CDR3 residues: CASSLETSGPYNEQFF. DNA for the CDR3: TGTGCCAGCAGCTTAGAGACTAGCGGGCCCTACAATGAGCAGTTCTTC.